This T cell receptor beta chain was captured in a study of blood T cell repertoires in COVID-19. Background on the study: Samples came from the United States, Italy and Spain, spanning acute and convalescent COVID-19. PBMCs, B-cell-depleted T cells, or T cells were the source of the cDNA or gDNA that made up the material.

This clone is medium-sized (0.01 to 0.1%). Under the authors' procedure: Reference gene primer amplification in the assay estimated nucleated cell counts. This table comes from immunoSEQ multiplex PCR, and its TCRdb copy is limited to in-frame clones, with some not included. V and J calls plus clone size are reproduced from that table; the DNA served to infer D and trimming. The table lists tens of thousands of clones, around four fifths of them singletons. The source material was peripheral blood. The clonotype originates from a man older than 75 with acute or convalescent COVID-19.

DNA of the CDR3: TGCGCCAGCAGCCAAGCGGCGGAGAGCTCCTACGAGCAGTACTTC. Protein product: CASSQAAESSYEQYF. The rearrangement joins TRBV4-1 to TRBJ2-7, with D uncertain. This CDR3 has 15 residues. Trimming took 1 base from V and 0 from J, leaving 10 bases between them. Germline V lookup: CDR1 MGHRA, CDR2 YSYEKL.